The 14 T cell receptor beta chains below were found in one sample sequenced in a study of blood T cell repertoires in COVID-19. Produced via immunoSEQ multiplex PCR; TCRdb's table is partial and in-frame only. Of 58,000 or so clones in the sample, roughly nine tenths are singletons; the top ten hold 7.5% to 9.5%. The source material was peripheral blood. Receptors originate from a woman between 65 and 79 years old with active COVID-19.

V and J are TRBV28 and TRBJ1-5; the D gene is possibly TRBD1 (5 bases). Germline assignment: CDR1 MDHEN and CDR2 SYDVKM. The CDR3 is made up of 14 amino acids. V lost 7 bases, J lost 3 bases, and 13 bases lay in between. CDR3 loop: CASTFQGYNQPQHF. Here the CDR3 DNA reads TGTGCCAGCACCTTCCAGGGTTACAATCAGCCCCAGCATTTT.

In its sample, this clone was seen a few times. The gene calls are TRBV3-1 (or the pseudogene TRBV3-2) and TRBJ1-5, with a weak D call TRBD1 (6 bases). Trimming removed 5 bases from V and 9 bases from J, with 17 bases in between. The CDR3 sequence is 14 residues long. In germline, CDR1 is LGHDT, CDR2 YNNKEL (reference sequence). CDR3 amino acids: CASSYKQGRGPQHF. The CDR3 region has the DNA TGTGCCAGCAGCTACAAACAGGGAAGAGGGCCCCAGCATTTT.

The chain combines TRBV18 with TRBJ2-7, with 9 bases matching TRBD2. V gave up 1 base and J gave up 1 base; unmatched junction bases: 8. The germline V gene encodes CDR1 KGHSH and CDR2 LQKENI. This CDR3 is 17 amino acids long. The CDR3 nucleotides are TGTGCCAGCTCACCACTTAGCGGGAGTAGCCCGTCCTACGAGCAGTACTTC. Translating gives CASSPLSGSSPSYEQYF.

CDR3 nucleotides: TGTGCCAGCAGCCGAGGGGGCCTCCCTTTTATGAACACTGAAGCTTTCTTT. It translates to CASSRGGLPFMNTEAFF. This chain connects TRBV5-4 to TRBJ1-1; 7 bases fit TRBD1. From germline, CDR1 is SGHNT and CDR2 YYREEE (reference sequence). The CDR3 length is 17 residues. V trimming: 4 bases; J trimming: 0 bases; junction bases outside the gene matches: 12.

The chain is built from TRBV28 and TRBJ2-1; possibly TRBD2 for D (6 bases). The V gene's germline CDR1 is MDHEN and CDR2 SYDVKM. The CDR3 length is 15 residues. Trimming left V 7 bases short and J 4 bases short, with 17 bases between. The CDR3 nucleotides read TGTGCCAGCATCGATCAGGCTAGCGAATACAATGAGCAGTTCTTC. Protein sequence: CASIDQASEYNEQFF.

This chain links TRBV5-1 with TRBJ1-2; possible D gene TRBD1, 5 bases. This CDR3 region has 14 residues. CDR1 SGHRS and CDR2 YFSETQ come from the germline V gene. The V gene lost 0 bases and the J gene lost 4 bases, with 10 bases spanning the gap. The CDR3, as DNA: TGCGCCAGCAGCTTGGGCGGGGCGCGCTATGGCTACACCTTC. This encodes CASSLGGARYGYTF.

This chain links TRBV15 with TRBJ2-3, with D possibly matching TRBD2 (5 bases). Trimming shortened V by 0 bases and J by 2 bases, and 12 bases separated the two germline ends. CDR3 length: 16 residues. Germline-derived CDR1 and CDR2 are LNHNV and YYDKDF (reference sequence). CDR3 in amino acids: CATSRDEGPLTDTQYF. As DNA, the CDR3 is TGTGCCACCAGCAGAGATGAGGGCCCGCTCACAGATACGCAGTATTTT.

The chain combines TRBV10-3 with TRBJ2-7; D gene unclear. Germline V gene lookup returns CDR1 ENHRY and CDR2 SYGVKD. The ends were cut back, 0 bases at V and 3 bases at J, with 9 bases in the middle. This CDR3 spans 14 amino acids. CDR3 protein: CAISESPTGYEQYF. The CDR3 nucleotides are TGTGCCATCAGTGAGTCCCCCACGGGCTACGAGCAGTACTTC.

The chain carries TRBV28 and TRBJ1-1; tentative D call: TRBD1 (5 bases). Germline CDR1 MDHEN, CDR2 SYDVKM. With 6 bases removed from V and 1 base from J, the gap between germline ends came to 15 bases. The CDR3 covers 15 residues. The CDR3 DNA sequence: TGTGCCAGCAGACCTACGGGGGTACGGAACACTGAAGCTTTCTTT. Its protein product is CASRPTGVRNTEAFF.

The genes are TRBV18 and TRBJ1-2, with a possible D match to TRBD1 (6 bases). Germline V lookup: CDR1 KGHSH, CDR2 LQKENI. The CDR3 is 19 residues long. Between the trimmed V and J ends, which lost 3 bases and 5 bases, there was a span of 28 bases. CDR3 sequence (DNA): TGTGCCAGCTCACCCACACGAGACACGAGGGGGGGCGGTCGGTATGGCTACACCTTC. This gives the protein CASSPTRDTRGGGRYGYTF.

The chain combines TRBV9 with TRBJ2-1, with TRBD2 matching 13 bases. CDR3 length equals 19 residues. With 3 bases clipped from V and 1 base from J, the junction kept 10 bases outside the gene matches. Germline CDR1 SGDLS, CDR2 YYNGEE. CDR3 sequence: CASSASTSGRPRSYNEQFF. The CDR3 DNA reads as TGTGCCAGCAGCGCGTCGACTAGCGGGAGGCCTCGGTCCTACAATGAGCAGTTCTTC.

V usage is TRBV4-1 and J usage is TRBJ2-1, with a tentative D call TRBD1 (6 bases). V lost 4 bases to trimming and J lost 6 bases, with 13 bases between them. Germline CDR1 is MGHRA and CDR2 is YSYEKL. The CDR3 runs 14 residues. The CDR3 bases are TGCGCCAGCAGCCTACAGGGCACTGGCAATGAGCAGTTCTTC. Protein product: CASSLQGTGNEQFF.

In DNA form, the CDR3 reads TGTGCCAGCAGCGACTGGGACAACTCGAACACCGGGGAGCTGTTTTTT. Its translation is CASSDWDNSNTGELFF. The chain recombines TRBV7-6 with TRBJ2-2; TRBD1 is a possible D gene (6 bases). V was clipped by 5 bases and J by 0 bases, with 13 bases between them. This CDR3 is 16 amino acids long. The V gene's germline CDR1 is SGHVS and CDR2 FNYEAQ.

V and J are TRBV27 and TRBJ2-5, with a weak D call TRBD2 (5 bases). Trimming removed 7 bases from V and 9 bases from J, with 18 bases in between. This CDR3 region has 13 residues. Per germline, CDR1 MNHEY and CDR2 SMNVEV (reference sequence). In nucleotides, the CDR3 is TGTGCCAGCAAAGGCGGAGGTTTTAAGCCCCAGTACTTC. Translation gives CASKGGGFKPQYF.